These 9 T cell receptor beta chains came from one sample sequenced in a study of read filtering for tumor transcriptome and immune sequencing. This library used about 360 ng RNA and molecular barcoded adaptors spanning alpha/delta and beta/gamma chains. MiXCR, run by TCRdb on the reads, gives a single entry per CDR3 protein. The sample carries about 27,000 distinct CDR3 sequences, over 13% recorded once. Sequenced sample: a population of CD138-negative cells sorted from bone marrow. Receptors originate from a donor at least 40 years old with multiple myeloma.

This clonotype was detected ten times or more. The chain recombines TRBV7-8 with TRBJ1-5, with D perhaps matching TRBD1 (6 bases). The CDR3 runs 16 residues. Germline V CDR1 and CDR2: SGHVS, FQNEAQ. The V end lost 1 base, the J end lost 7 bases, and 17 bases lay between the germline ends. The DNA for the CDR3 is TGTGCCAGCAGCTTAGACGCCAACTGGGGGCAACAGCCCCAGCATTTT. Amino acids: CASSLDANWGQQPQHF.

Many counts were recorded for this clonotype. The chain combines TRBV7-2 with TRBJ2-1, with D tentatively TRBD2 (7 bases). Germline assignment: CDR1 SGHTA and CDR2 FQGNSA. The CDR3 sequence is 14 residues long. Here the CDR3 DNA reads TGTGCATCGGGGGGCGGGAGATTGCAAAATGAGCAGTTCTTC. The encoded protein is CASGGGRLQNEQFF.

This clonotype has a count of ten or more. The chain couples TRBV20-1 to TRBJ2-3; D is unresolved. The CDR3 consists of 13 residues. V lost 1 base and J lost 4, with 9 bases in between. Per germline, CDR1 DFQATT and CDR2 SNEGSKA (reference sequence). This CDR3 reads CSARVSLADTQYF. As DNA, the CDR3 is TGCAGTGCTAGAGTATCGCTGGCAGATACGCAGTATTTT.

With respect to this clonotype: The junction differs from germline at one of its ends, possibly a read error. The J gene is TRBJ2-7, the V gene TRBV20-1; D may correspond to TRBD1 or TRBD2 (5 bases each). In germline, CDR1 is DFQATT, CDR2 SNEGSKA (reference sequence). The CDR3 sequence is 14 residues long. CDR3 DNA sequence: TGCAGTGCAATGGGCACAGTCCGGGACGACGAGCGGTACTTC. This translates into CSAMGTVRDDERYF.

This clonotype was counted many times. The chain links TRBV4-2 to TRBJ2-7; TRBD2 aligns across 13 bases. V lost 1 base to trimming and J lost 3 bases; unmatched junction nucleotides: 3. The germline CDR1 and CDR2 sequences are LGHNA and YNFKEQ. This CDR3 region has 16 residues. CDR3 in DNA: TGTGCCAGCAGCCAAGGGGGGACTAGCGGGATCTACGAGCAGTACTTC. This sequence encodes CASSQGGTSGIYEQYF.

This clonotype was recorded at least ten times. The chain links TRBV20-1 to TRBJ1-4, with 7 bases that match TRBD1. From germline, CDR1 is DFQATT and CDR2 SNEGSKA (reference sequence). J gave up 8 bases and V 5 bases, and 11 bases lay outside the gene matches. The CDR3 has 14 residues. The CDR3 nucleotides are TGCAGTGCTCCGCGACAGGGCCTTGGCGAAAAACTGTTTTTT. The encoded protein is CSAPRQGLGEKLFF.

The chain recombines TRBV7-9 with TRBJ2-1; weak D call: TRBD2 (5 bases). The CDR3 is 14 residues long. Germline values: CDR1 SEHNR, CDR2 FQNEAQ (reference sequence). The V gene lost 3 bases and the J gene lost 3 bases, with 9 bases spanning the gap. In DNA, the CDR3 is TGTGCCAGCAGCTTGGAGACTAACTACAATGAGCAGTTCTTC. The encoded protein is CASSLETNYNEQFF.

This clonotype was seen ten or more times. The rearrangement uses TRBV6-2 or TRBV6-3 and TRBJ2-1, with 7 positions matching TRBD2. Germline CDR1 and CDR2: MNHEY and SVGEGT. V shed 0 bases, J shed 4 bases, and the junction held 9 bases outside the gene matches. The CDR3 sequence is 17 residues long. CDR3 in DNA: TGTGCCAGCAGTTACTCTGTTGCTAGCGGTAGTTACAATGAGCAGTTCTTC. It yields the protein CASSYSVASGSYNEQFF.

Relative to its sample, this clonotype is medium-sized (0.01 to 0.1%). The chain links TRBV19 to TRBJ2-1; a weak D match, TRBD2 (6 bases). The CDR3 is 15 amino acids. V was clipped by 3 bases and J by 4 bases, with 13 bases between them. Per the germline V gene, CDR1 is LNHDA and CDR2 is SQIVND (reference sequence). The CDR3 reads CASSIGGYGYNEQFF. CDR3 bases: TGTGCCAGTAGTATCGGGGGATACGGGTACAATGAGCAGTTCTTC.